The 29 T cell receptor beta chains listed next were all sequenced from one sample in a study of PD-1 blockade in mismatch repair-deficient tumors. Profiled with immunoSEQ multiplex PCR; TCRdb holds only in-frame clones, not every one. The sample holds some 84,000 clones, about 84% seen once. Sample: peripheral blood, taken 12 weeks after starting pembrolizumab. The receptor source for this set is an adult with mismatch repair-deficient cancer.

The chain joins TRBV13 to TRBJ2-7, with TRBD2 as a possible D gene (6 bases). The V gene lost 1 base and the J gene lost 2 bases, with 12 bases spanning the gap. Germline CDR1 reads PRHDT; CDR2 reads FYEKMQ (reference sequence). The CDR3 totals 15 residues. This CDR3 reads CASSLEGSGAYEQYF. The CDR3 coding sequence is TGTGCCAGCAGCTTAGAGGGTAGCGGTGCCTACGAGCAGTACTTC.

This clone came up a few times. J is TRBJ1-1 and V is TRBV7-3; no definite D call. The length of the CDR3 is 9 residues. The V and J ends lost 11 bases and 2 bases respectively, with 3 bases between them. Per germline, CDR1 SGHTA and CDR2 FQGTGA. Here the CDR3 DNA reads TGTGCCCTCAACACTGAAGCTTTCTTT. Translation gives CALNTEAFF.

The V gene is TRBV6-1, the J gene TRBJ2-1, with TRBD2 matching 9 bases. The CDR3 runs to 19 residues. Germline V gene data show CDR1 as MNHNS and CDR2 as SASEGT. The V and J ends lost 1 base and 7 bases, in that order; junction bases with no gene match: 17. This CDR3 is CASSEGLAGVLPYSNEQFF. CDR3 in DNA: TGTGCCAGCAGTGAAGGCTTAGCGGGAGTATTACCCTATTCGAATGAGCAGTTCTTC.

This chain uses TRBV13 with TRBJ2-5; either TRBD1 or TRBD2 may supply D (5 bases each). Germline CDR1 reads PRHDT; CDR2 reads FYEKMQ (reference sequence). CDR3 length: 14 amino acids. V shed 3 bases and J shed 5 bases, with 13 bases lying between them. The CDR3 region is CASSLGRVQETQYF. CDR3 sequence (DNA): TGTGCCAGCAGCTTGGGACGGGTCCAGGAGACCCAGTACTTC. Complete variable domain (other parts from reference TRBV13 and TRBJ2-5): AAGVIQSPRHLIKEKRETATLKCYPIPRHDTVYWYQQGPGQDPQFLISFYEKMQSDKGSIPDRFSAQQFSDYHSELNMSSLELGDSALYFCASSLGRVQETQYFGPGTRLLVL.

The CDR3 region is CASSPPDRRNTEAFF. CDR3 sequence (DNA): TGTGCCAGCTCACCACCGGACAGGCGGAACACTGAAGCTTTCTTT. The V and J genes are TRBV18 and TRBJ1-1; the match to TRBD1 covers 7 bases. The germline gives CDR1 KGHSH, CDR2 LQKENI. Trimming took 0 bases from V and 1 from J; bases not matched to a gene: 2. The CDR3 is 15 amino acids.

This chain uses TRBV27 with TRBJ1-2; possible D gene TRBD1, 6 bases. Germline V gene lookup returns CDR1 MNHEY and CDR2 SMNVEV (reference sequence). V lost 3 bases and J 4 bases, leaving 12 bases between the germline ends. CDR3 length: 14 residues. CDR3 protein: CASSFSGQSYGYTF. The CDR3 DNA sequence: TGTGCCAGCAGTTTTTCTGGACAGAGCTATGGCTACACCTTC.

This clone was counted a single time. The chain employs TRBV9 and TRBJ2-2; no clear D. Germline V gene sequence: CDR1 SGDLS, CDR2 YYNGEE. With 3 bases removed from V and 6 bases from J, the gap between germline ends came to 9 bases. The CDR3 is 13 residues long. The CDR3, as DNA: TGTGCCAGCAGCGCTGAGACCTCCGGGGAGCTGTTTTTT. Protein: CASSAETSGELFF.

The chain uses TRBV11-2 and TRBJ2-1; D unresolved. CDR3 size: 11 residues. V gave up 5 bases and J gave up 7 bases, with 6 bases separating them. Per germline, CDR1 SGHAT and CDR2 FQNNGV. CDR3 sequence: CASSNRNEQFF. CDR3 DNA: TGTGCCAGCAGCAACCGGAATGAGCAGTTCTTC.

The V gene is TRBV2, the J gene TRBJ1-5; no clear D. CDR3 size: 15 residues. The V gene's germline CDR1 is SNHLY and CDR2 FYNNEI. Trimming shortened V by 3 bases and J by 2 bases, and 11 bases separated the two germline ends. The CDR3, as DNA: TGTGCCAGCAGTGAGAACCTCCGGGGCAATCAGCCCCAGCATTTT. This translates into CASSENLRGNQPQHF.

The V call is TRBV19, the J call TRBJ2-1, with D maybe TRBD2 (5 bases). From germline, CDR1 is LNHDA and CDR2 SQIVND (reference sequence). The CDR3 extends over 12 amino acids. Trimming removed 4 bases at V and 9 bases at J, with 10 bases between. In nucleotides, the CDR3 is TGTGCCAGTAGTACCAGCGGCGGTGAGCAGTTCTTC. Translation: CASSTSGGEQFF.

This chain uses TRBV5-6 with TRBJ2-7; D possibly matches TRBD1 or TRBD2 (5 bases each). The V end lost 2 bases, the J end lost 0 bases, and 21 bases lay between the germline ends. The CDR3 runs 18 residues. The V gene's germline CDR1 is SGHDT and CDR2 YYEEEE. The CDR3 coding sequence is TGTGCCAGCAGCTTAGATCGAACCGGGACGGGGTTCTCCTACGAGCAGTACTTC. Its translation: CASSLDRTGTGFSYEQYF.

The genes are TRBV5-5 and TRBJ2-7, with 11 bases matching TRBD2. After removal of 3 bases from V and 3 bases from J, the junction contained 5 bases not matched to a gene. This CDR3 has 15 residues. Germline CDR1 reads SGHKS; CDR2 reads YYEKEE (reference sequence). CDR3 in DNA: TGTGCCAGCAGCTGGCGGGGACTAGCGGACTACGAGCAGTACTTC. Residues: CASSWRGLADYEQYF.

J is TRBJ2-7 and V is TRBV7-9; tentatively, D is TRBD1 (5 bases). The CDR3 loop spans 14 amino acids. The V end lost 3 bases, the J end lost 0 bases, and 9 bases lay between the germline ends. The germline gives CDR1 SEHNR, CDR2 FQNEAQ (reference sequence). DNA for the CDR3: TGTGCCAGCAGCTTTCCCAGGGCCTCCTACGAGCAGTACTTC. This translates into CASSFPRASYEQYF.

V usage is TRBV5-4 and J usage is TRBJ2-7; TRBD2 matches at 9 bases. The CDR3 loop spans 15 amino acids. Germline CDR1 is SGHNT and CDR2 is YYREEE (reference sequence). The junction had 15 bases not matched to a gene; V was cut back by 5 bases and J by 9 bases. The CDR3, as DNA: TGTGCCAGCAGTTCGTCCGGAATAGCGGGAGAGGTGCAGTACTTC. Its protein product is CASSSSGIAGEVQYF.

The chain combines TRBV27 with TRBJ1-2; 9 nucleotides agree with TRBD1. Trimming took 3 bases from V and 7 from J; bases not matched to a gene: 6. The CDR3 is made up of 14 amino acids. Per germline, CDR1 MNHEY and CDR2 SMNVEV (reference sequence). CDR3 sequence reads: CASSFNRGQVGYTF. CDR3 DNA: TGTGCCAGCAGTTTTAACAGGGGGCAGGTTGGCTACACCTTC.

This chain uses TRBV27 with TRBJ2-1, with D tentatively TRBD1 or TRBD2 (5 bases each). V was pared by 5 bases and J by 9 bases, with 14 bases between. Germline V gene lookup returns CDR1 MNHEY and CDR2 SMNVEV (reference sequence). The CDR3 has 13 residues. The DNA of the CDR3 is TGTGCCAGCAGTCCAGGGACGTTGGGTGAGCAGTTCTTC. Translating it yields CASSPGTLGEQFF.

Concerning this clone itself: One end of the junction does not line up with germline, which may come from a read error. The chain links TRBV7-7 to TRBJ2-5; D might be TRBD2 (5 bases). Looked up from germline, CDR1 is SSHAT and CDR2 is FNYEAQ (reference sequence). The CDR3 has 13 amino acids. As DNA, the CDR3 is TGTGCTAGCAGCTTAGCGTCACAAGAGACCCAGTACTTC. Its protein product is CASSLASQETQYF.

The chain combines TRBV6-6 with TRBJ1-1; tentative D call: TRBD1 (6 bases). The V gene's germline CDR1 is MNHNY and CDR2 SVGAGI (reference sequence). V was clipped by 6 bases and J by 0 bases, with 14 bases between them. The CDR3 length is 15 residues. The CDR3 is CASSHFQGMNTEAFF. CDR3 in DNA: TGTGCCAGCAGCCACTTTCAGGGGATGAACACTGAAGCTTTCTTT.

This sequence joins TRBV4-2 and TRBJ1-2; D is uncertain. Trimming pared 5 bases from V and 8 bases from J, leaving 12 bases between. This CDR3 region has 12 residues. Per the germline V gene, CDR1 is LGHNA and CDR2 is YNFKEQ. CDR3 DNA: TGTGCCAGCAGCGAGGGATTGAGGGGCTACACCTTC. This translates into CASSEGLRGYTF.

The chain has TRBV7-9 and TRBJ2-2; 8 nucleotides agree with TRBD1. The trim removed 5 bases at V and 7 bases at J, leaving 6 bases unmatched. This CDR3 contains 14 residues. Germline V gives CDR1 SEHNR, CDR2 FQNEAQ (reference sequence). CDR3 loop: CASSRQGAVGELFF. The CDR3 DNA is TGTGCCAGCAGCAGGCAGGGGGCGGTCGGGGAGCTGTTTTTT.

V and J are TRBV28 and TRBJ1-2; 9 bases are a match to TRBD1. Trimming took 5 bases from V and 4 from J; bases not matched to a gene: 11. Germline V gives CDR1 MDHEN, CDR2 SYDVKM. This CDR3 is built from 16 residues. The CDR3 loop is CASSTPGQGYSYGYTF. The CDR3 nucleotides read TGTGCCAGCAGTACCCCGGGACAGGGATACAGCTATGGCTACACCTTC.

J is TRBJ2-6 and V is TRBV7-2; D unclear. CDR3 length equals 15 residues. Germline V gene sequence: CDR1 SGHTA, CDR2 FQGNSA. Trimming left V 4 bases short and J 3 bases short, with 10 bases between. CDR3 DNA: TGTGCCAGCAGCTCGTCAAAAAATGGGGCCAACGTCCTGACTTTC. Its translation: CASSSSKNGANVLTF.

CDR3 protein: CASSVGQGAYEQYF. The CDR3 bases are TGTGCCAGTAGTGTGGGACAGGGGGCCTACGAGCAGTACTTC. The chain is built from TRBV19 and TRBJ2-7, with 11 positions matching TRBD1. CDR1 and CDR2 (germline): LNHDA, SQIVND (reference sequence). CDR3 length equals 14 residues. Trimming cost V 5 bases and J 2 bases; bases outside gene matches: 2.

The J gene is TRBJ1-1, the V gene TRBV5-1; possible D gene TRBD1, 6 bases. The V and J ends lost 1 base and 5 bases respectively, with 12 bases between them. From germline, CDR1 is SGHRS and CDR2 YFSETQ. This CDR3 contains 14 residues. CDR3 bases: TGCGCCAGCAGCTTGAGTGGGGGGCCGACTGAAGCTTTCTTT. Translated, it gives CASSLSGGPTEAFF.

The chain uses TRBV2 and TRBJ2-1; 11 nucleotides line up with TRBD2. CDR1 is SNHLY, CDR2 FYNNEI, per germline. The CDR3 totals 14 residues. J gave up 6 bases and V 10 bases, and 8 bases lay outside the gene matches. The CDR3 loop is CATFSGRALNEQFF. As DNA, the CDR3 is TGTGCCACCTTTAGCGGGAGGGCCCTCAATGAGCAGTTCTTC.

The chain employs TRBV7-9 and TRBJ2-7; TRBD2 aligns across 7 bases. Germline CDR1 and CDR2: SEHNR and FQNEAQ (reference sequence). The CDR3 has 16 amino acids. V lost 0 bases and J lost 2; bases outside the gene matches: 7. The CDR3 coding sequence is TGTGCCAGCAGCTTAGCGGTAGCGGGTAAAACCTACGAGCAGTACTTC. Translated, it gives CASSLAVAGKTYEQYF.

This clone was observed a few times. J is TRBJ1-5 and V is TRBV6-5; 7 bases are shared with TRBD1. The CDR3 is 15 amino acids. V shed 10 bases, J shed 6 bases, and the junction held 15 bases outside the gene matches. The V gene's germline CDR1 is MNHEY and CDR2 SVGAGI. CDR3 in DNA: TGTGCCACTCGCCAGGGGGGGGTTACGGCTCAGCCCCAGCATTTT. This gives the protein CATRQGGVTAQPQHF.

The rearrangement links TRBV7-3 to TRBJ1-5; D is uncertain. Germline values: CDR1 SGHTA, CDR2 FQGTGA. The V end was cut by 5 bases, the J end by 5 bases, with 16 bases between. The length of the CDR3 is 15 residues. In nucleotides, the CDR3 is TGTGCCAGCAGCCCACGCTGGACCGGAGATCAGCCCCAGCATTTT. It specifies CASSPRWTGDQPQHF.

V is TRBV7-8 and J is TRBJ1-5; D is unclear. The CDR3 has 13 amino acids. The V end was cut by 3 bases, the J end by 11 bases, with 14 bases between. CDR1 is SGHVS and CDR2 is FQNEAQ in the germline V gene. CDR3 amino acids: CASSFNRREAQHF. For the CDR3, the DNA is TGTGCCAGCAGCTTTAACCGGAGAGAGGCCCAGCATTTT.